This T cell receptor (beta chain) was recovered during a study of neurological immune-mediated disorders. The unsorted libraries were made from 2 million PBMCs kept at -80 C. This clonotype came up many times. TCRdb passed the 5' RACE reads through MiXCR, listing each CDR3 protein once. The sample lists tens of thousands of distinct CDR3 sequences; over 9.5% were seen once. CDR3 length: 14 amino acids. The germline gives CDR1 SGHRS, CDR2 YFSETQ. The V and J ends lost 2 bases and 6 bases respectively, with 11 bases between them. This TCR derives from a woman aged 55-69 years with HTLV-1-associated myelopathy (HAM/TSP). The V gene is TRBV5-1, the J gene TRBJ2-2; no definite D call. The sequenced sample was PBMCs. CDR3 nucleotides: TGCGCCAGCAGCTTCAGTCACGGTTCCGGGGAGCTGTTTTTT. Amino acids: CASSFSHGSGELFF.